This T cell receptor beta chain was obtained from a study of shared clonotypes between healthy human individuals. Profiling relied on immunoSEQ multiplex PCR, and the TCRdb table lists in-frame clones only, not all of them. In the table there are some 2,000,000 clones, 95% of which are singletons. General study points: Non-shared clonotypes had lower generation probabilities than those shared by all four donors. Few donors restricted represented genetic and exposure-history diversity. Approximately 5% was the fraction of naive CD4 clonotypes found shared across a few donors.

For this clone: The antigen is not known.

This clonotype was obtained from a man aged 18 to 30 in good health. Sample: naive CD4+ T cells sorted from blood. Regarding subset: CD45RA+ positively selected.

CDR3 bases: TGCGCCAGCAGTGAGATTAGGGGGGGTCGGAATTCACCCCTCCACTTT. It encodes CASSEIRGGRNSPLHF. J is TRBJ1-6 and V is TRBV10-2, with D tentatively TRBD1 (6 bases). Germline V gene lookup returns CDR1 WSHSY and CDR2 SAAADI. The CDR3 contains 16 residues. V shed 2 bases and J shed 7 bases, with 15 bases lying between them.